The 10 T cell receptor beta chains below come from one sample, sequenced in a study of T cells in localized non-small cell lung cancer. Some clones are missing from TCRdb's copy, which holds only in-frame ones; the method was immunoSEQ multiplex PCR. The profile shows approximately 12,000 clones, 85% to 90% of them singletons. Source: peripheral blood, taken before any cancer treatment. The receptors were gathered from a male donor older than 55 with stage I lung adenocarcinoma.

For the CDR3, the DNA is TGTGCCAGCAGCCCAGGCGCGGGGGGGCCCCTCAGCACAGATACGCAGTATTTT. It is translated as CASSPGAGGPLSTDTQYF. V gene TRBV5-6 combines with J gene TRBJ2-3, with 9 bases matching TRBD2. The V gene's germline CDR1 is SGHDT and CDR2 YYEEEE. The CDR3 runs to 18 residues. The J segment lost 0 bases and the V segment lost 4 bases, leaving 12 bases of the junction unmatched.

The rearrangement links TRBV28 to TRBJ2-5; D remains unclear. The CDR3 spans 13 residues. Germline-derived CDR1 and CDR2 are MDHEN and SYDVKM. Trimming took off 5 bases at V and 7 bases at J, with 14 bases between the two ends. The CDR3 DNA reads TGTGCCAGCAGTCCCTATGGGTGGGGGACCCAGTACTTC. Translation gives CASSPYGWGTQYF.

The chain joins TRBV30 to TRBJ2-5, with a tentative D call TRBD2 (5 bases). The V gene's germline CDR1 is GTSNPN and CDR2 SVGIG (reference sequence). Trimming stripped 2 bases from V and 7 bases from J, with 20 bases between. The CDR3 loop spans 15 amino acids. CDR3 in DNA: TGTGCCTGGAGTAGGTACAGTGGAGGTGGTGGGACCCAGTACTTC. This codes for CAWSRYSGGGGTQYF.

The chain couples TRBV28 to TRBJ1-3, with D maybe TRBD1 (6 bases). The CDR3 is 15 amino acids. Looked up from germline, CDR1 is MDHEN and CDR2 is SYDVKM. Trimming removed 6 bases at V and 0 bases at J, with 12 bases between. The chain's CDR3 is CASSLTGISGNTIYF. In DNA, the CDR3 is TGTGCCAGCAGCCTCACAGGGATCTCTGGAAACACCATATATTTT. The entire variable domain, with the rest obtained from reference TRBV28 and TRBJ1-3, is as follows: DVKVTQSSRYLVKRTGEKVFLECVQDMDHENMFWYRQDPGLGLRLIYFSYDVKMKEKGDIPEGYSVSREKKERFSLILESASTNQTSMYLCASSLTGISGNTIYFGEGSWLTVV.

CDR3 sequence: CASVVDLSYEQYF. CDR3 sequence (DNA): TGTGCCAGCGTGGTCGACCTCTCCTACGAGCAGTACTTC. This sequence joins TRBV2 and TRBJ2-7; D not resolved. This CDR3 contains 13 residues. CDR1 SNHLY and CDR2 FYNNEI come from the germline V gene. V lost 8 bases to trimming and J lost 0 bases, with 11 bases between them.

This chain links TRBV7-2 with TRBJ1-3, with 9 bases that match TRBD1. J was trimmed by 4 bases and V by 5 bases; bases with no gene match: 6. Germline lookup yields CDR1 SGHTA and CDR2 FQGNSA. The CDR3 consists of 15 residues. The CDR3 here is CASSPQGAAGNTIYF. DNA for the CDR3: TGTGCCAGCAGCCCACAGGGGGCGGCCGGAAACACCATATATTTT.

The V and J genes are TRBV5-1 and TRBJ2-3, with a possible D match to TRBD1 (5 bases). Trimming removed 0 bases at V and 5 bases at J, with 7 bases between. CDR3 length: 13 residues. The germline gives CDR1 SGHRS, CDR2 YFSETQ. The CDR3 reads CASSLEGEDTQYF. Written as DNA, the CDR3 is TGCGCCAGCAGCTTGGAAGGGGAAGATACGCAGTATTTT.

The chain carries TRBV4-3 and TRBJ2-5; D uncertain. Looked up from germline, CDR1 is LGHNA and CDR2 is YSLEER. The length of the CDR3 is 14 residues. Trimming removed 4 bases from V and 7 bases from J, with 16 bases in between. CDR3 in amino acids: CASSPTGGGVTQYF. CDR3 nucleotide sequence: TGCGCCAGCAGCCCGACCGGCGGTGGTGTGACCCAGTACTTC.

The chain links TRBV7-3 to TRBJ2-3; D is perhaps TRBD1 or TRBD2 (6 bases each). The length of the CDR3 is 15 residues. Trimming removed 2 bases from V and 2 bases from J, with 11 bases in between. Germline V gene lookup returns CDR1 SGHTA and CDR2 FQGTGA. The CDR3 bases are TGTGCCAGCAGCTTAGGGGGGCAAACCACAGATACGCAGTATTTT. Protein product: CASSLGGQTTDTQYF. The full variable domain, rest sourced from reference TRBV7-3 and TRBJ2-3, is GAGVSQTPSNKVTEKGKYVELRCDPISGHTALYWYRQSLGQGPEFLIYFQGTGAADDSGLPNDRFFAVRPEGSVSTLKIQRTERGDSAVYLCASSLGGQTTDTQYFGPGTRLTVL.

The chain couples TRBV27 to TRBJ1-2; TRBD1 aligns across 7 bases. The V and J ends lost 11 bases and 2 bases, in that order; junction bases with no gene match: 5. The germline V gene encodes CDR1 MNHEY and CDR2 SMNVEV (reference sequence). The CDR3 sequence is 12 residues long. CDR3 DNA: TGTGCCGTCCGGGACAGAAACTATGGCTACACCTTC. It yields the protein CAVRDRNYGYTF.